This TCR beta chain was documented in a study of shared clonotypes between healthy human individuals. Findings and caveats of the study: Incompleteness in sorted-subset sequencing, despite large depth, was shown by rarefaction. The small donor group covered limited genetic and exposure diversity.

Sorted-subset replicate PCR reactions were performed with around 210 ng DNA, corresponding to tens of thousands of T cell genomes. Using immunoSEQ multiplex PCR, the repertoire was profiled, and TCRdb retains in-frame clones only, with some absent. The table lists about 1.1 million clones, about 84% of them singletons. Donors included only healthy HIV-negative adults lacking recent acute infections or vaccinations. Germline lookup yields CDR1 SGHKS and CDR2 YYEKEE (reference sequence). This CDR3 is built from 17 residues. Trimming stripped 0 bases from V and 1 base from J, with 16 bases between. The table lists this clone with a few counts. Its target is unknown.

The chain couples TRBV5-5 to TRBJ1-2; D remains unclear. Source material: memory CD4+ T cells from PBMCs. Sample subset: CD45RA-negative fraction. The sequence was collected from a man younger than 35 in good health. Some clones in this sample may be carry-over from other donors' samples. The CDR3 DNA follows: TGTGCCAGCAGCTTGGCCACGTCAGCTGGTCTTAACTATGGCTACACCTTC. Translation: CASSLATSAGLNYGYTF.